These 31 T cell receptor beta chains came from one sample sequenced in a study of blood T cell repertoires in COVID-19. Some clones are missing from TCRdb's copy, which holds only in-frame ones; the method was immunoSEQ multiplex PCR. Of 35,000 to 50,000 clones listed, 87% are singletons. Sequenced material: peripheral blood. These receptors were obtained from a man in his fifties or sixties with active COVID-19.

J is TRBJ1-5 and V is TRBV28, with a weak D call TRBD1 (6 bases). This CDR3 contains 18 residues. Germline loops: CDR1 MDHEN, CDR2 SYDVKM. V was cut by 2 bases and J by 0 bases, with 17 bases left in between. CDR3 DNA sequence: TGTGCCAGCAGTTTAAGTACAGGGCTAGGTTCTAGCAATCAGCCCCAGCATTTT. Translation: CASSLSTGLGSSNQPQHF.

Concerning this clone: At one boundary the junction diverges from the germline segment, which might be a read error. CDR3 DNA: TGTGCTAGCAGCTTAGGGCTAGCGGGGGACAATGAGCAGTTCTTC. Its translation: CASSLGLAGDNEQFF. The V call is TRBV7-7, the J call TRBJ2-1, with 10 bases fitting TRBD2. The germline V gene has CDR1 SSHAT and CDR2 FNYEAQ (reference sequence). CDR3 length equals 15 residues.

The rearrangement uses TRBV28 and TRBJ1-1; D is undetermined. The CDR3 sequence is 12 residues long. The V end lost 4 bases, the J end lost 11 bases, and 14 bases lay between the germline ends. Germline CDR1 reads MDHEN; CDR2 reads SYDVKM. CDR3 amino acids: CASSSDGAEAFF. In DNA form, the CDR3 reads TGTGCCAGCAGTTCCGATGGAGCGGAGGCTTTCTTT.

The chain uses TRBV28 and TRBJ2-2, with 9 bases fitting TRBD1. The CDR3 length is 16 residues. Germline V gene lookup returns CDR1 MDHEN and CDR2 SYDVKM. V lost 0 bases, J lost 3 bases, and 2 bases stayed unmatched. CDR3 sequence: CASSLWGTGYTGELFF. CDR3 bases: TGTGCCAGCAGTTTATGGGGGACAGGGTACACCGGGGAGCTGTTTTTT. Together with reference TRBV28 and TRBJ2-2, the CDR3 gives the full variable domain: DVKVTQSSRYLVKRTGEKVFLECVQDMDHENMFWYRQDPGLGLRLIYFSYDVKMKEKGDIPEGYSVSREKKERFSLILESASTNQTSMYLCASSLWGTGYTGELFFGEGSRLTVL.

The chain recombines TRBV6-2 or TRBV6-3 with TRBJ1-2; no clear D gene. Germline values: CDR1 MNHEY, CDR2 SVGEGT. The length of the CDR3 is 16 residues. Between the trimmed V and J ends, which lost 4 bases and 1 base, there was a span of 16 bases. For the CDR3, the DNA is TGTGCCAGCAGTTCCCTCCGACAAGCTGTTAACTATGGCTACACCTTC. It specifies CASSSLRQAVNYGYTF.

The V gene is TRBV27, the J gene TRBJ1-3, with 8 bases fitting TRBD1. Germline V gene sequence: CDR1 MNHEY, CDR2 SMNVEV (reference sequence). V lost 5 bases, J lost 6 bases, and 6 bases stayed unmatched. The CDR3 contains 14 residues. The CDR3 is CASSDTGGVNTIYF. The CDR3 DNA reads as TGTGCCAGCAGTGACACAGGGGGGGTAAACACCATATATTTT.

The chain carries TRBV16 and TRBJ1-6, with TRBD1 matching over 8 bases. Germline CDR1 KGHSY, CDR2 FQNENV. The CDR3 runs 17 residues. V gave up 1 base and J gave up 5 bases; unmatched junction bases: 7. For the CDR3, the DNA is TGTGCCAGCAGCCAATACCCTCGGACAGGGAATAATTCACCCCTCCACTTT. It codes for CASSQYPRTGNNSPLHF.

The chain recombines TRBV13 with TRBJ2-1, with a weak D call TRBD2 (6 bases). The CDR3 is made up of 12 amino acids. CDR1 is PRHDT and CDR2 is FYEKMQ in the germline V gene (reference sequence). Deletions cut 5 bases from V and 6 bases from J, with 8 bases between. The CDR3 sequence: CASSPGLNEQFF. The CDR3 DNA is TGTGCCAGCAGCCCGGGACTCAATGAGCAGTTCTTC.

The rearrangement links TRBV24-1 to TRBJ1-2, with D tentatively TRBD1 (6 bases). Trimming cost V 5 bases and J 1 base, with 16 bases left between them. The CDR3 is made up of 16 amino acids. Germline V gene lookup returns CDR1 KGHDR and CDR2 SFDVKD. The chain's CDR3 is CATSAPTGPYNYGYTF. In DNA form, the CDR3 reads TGTGCCACCAGTGCCCCTACAGGGCCGTATAACTATGGCTACACCTTC.

This clone was observed a few times. The V and J genes are TRBV19 and TRBJ1-5, with TRBD1 as a possible D gene (6 bases). This CDR3 contains 16 residues. CDR1 LNHDA and CDR2 SQIVND come from the germline V gene (reference sequence). Trimming stripped 5 bases from V and 0 bases from J, with 14 bases between. In DNA, the CDR3 is TGTGCCAGTAGTTTTACGGGGGGCGGTAGCAATCAGCCCCAGCATTTT. Its protein product is CASSFTGGGSNQPQHF.

J is TRBJ2-7 and V is TRBV29-1, with 11 bases that match TRBD1. CDR1 is SQVTM, CDR2 ANQGSEA, per germline. The length of the CDR3 is 17 residues. J gave up 2 bases and V 6 bases, and 15 bases lay outside the gene matches. The CDR3 region is CSVYIIGGQGATYEQYF. The CDR3 nucleotides read TGCAGCGTCTACATAATTGGTGGACAGGGGGCAACCTACGAGCAGTACTTC.

V is TRBV28 and J is TRBJ2-6; the match to TRBD1 covers 7 bases. CDR1 is MDHEN and CDR2 is SYDVKM in the germline V gene. The CDR3 totals 16 residues. J gave up 4 bases and V 4 bases, and 7 bases lay outside the gene matches. The CDR3 DNA reads TGTGCCAGCAGTTCCCAACAGGGGTCCGGGGCCAACGTCCTGACTTTC. It specifies CASSSQQGSGANVLTF.

This chain joins TRBV5-6 and TRBJ2-7, with 7 bases fitting TRBD1. Germline V gene sequence: CDR1 SGHDT, CDR2 YYEEEE. The CDR3 is made up of 13 amino acids. V lost 5 bases and J lost 1; bases outside the gene matches: 3. CDR3 sequence reads: CASSGTVSYEQYF. CDR3 in DNA: TGTGCCAGCAGTGGGACAGTTTCCTACGAGCAGTACTTC.

The chain couples TRBV19 to TRBJ1-6; 7 bases align to TRBD1. This CDR3 has 16 residues. Per the germline V gene, CDR1 is LNHDA and CDR2 is SQIVND (reference sequence). With 1 base clipped from V and 7 bases from J, the junction kept 7 bases outside the gene matches. CDR3 protein: CASSIVQRDRNSPLHF. DNA of the CDR3: TGTGCCAGTAGTATAGTGCAACGGGACAGAAATTCACCCCTCCACTTT.

The chain carries TRBV11-2 and TRBJ2-7, with 8 bases lining up with TRBD1. CDR3 length: 15 residues. Germline-derived CDR1 and CDR2 are SGHAT and FQNNGV. Trimming removed 5 bases from V and 1 base from J; junction bases left unmatched: 7. CDR3 amino acids: CASSAIGDRSYEQYF. Written as DNA, the CDR3 is TGTGCCAGCAGCGCAATAGGGGACAGGTCCTACGAGCAGTACTTC.

This clone was counted once. The rearrangement links TRBV7-3 to TRBJ2-1, with D possibly TRBD1 on 6 matching bases. Per germline, CDR1 SGHTA and CDR2 FQGTGA. This CDR3 is 13 amino acids long. The germline V and J ends were trimmed by 3 bases and 7 bases, with 10 bases remaining between them. The CDR3 sequence: CASSLRGGNEQFF. The CDR3 nucleotides read TGTGCCAGCAGCTTGAGAGGGGGAAATGAGCAGTTCTTC.

This clone was picked up one time. The gene calls are TRBV9 and TRBJ2-7; 8 bases agree with TRBD2. J gave up 5 bases and V 0 bases, and 7 bases lay outside the gene matches. Germline assignment: CDR1 SGDLS and CDR2 YYNGEE. This CDR3 region has 15 residues. The CDR3 reads CASSVAGTRVNEQYF. CDR3 in DNA: TGTGCCAGCAGCGTAGCCGGGACTAGGGTTAACGAGCAGTACTTC.

The rearrangement links TRBV24-1 to TRBJ2-5, with TRBD1 matching over 7 bases. Germline CDR1 KGHDR, CDR2 SFDVKD. The length of the CDR3 is 15 residues. V was pared by 3 bases and J by 1 base, with 4 bases of the junction left unmatched. Here the CDR3 DNA reads TGTGCCACCAGTGATCCGACAGGGTCCCAAGAGACCCAGTACTTC. Its protein is CATSDPTGSQETQYF.

The CDR3 loop is CASSYSTGGSYNEQFF. CDR3 in DNA: TGTGCCAGCAGTTACTCGACGGGGGGGAGTTACAATGAGCAGTTCTTC. V usage is TRBV6-5 and J usage is TRBJ2-1; 8 nucleotides line up with TRBD2. The CDR3 runs 16 residues. Germline CDR1 reads MNHEY; CDR2 reads SVGAGI. The V segment lost 0 bases and the J segment 4 bases; nucleotides outside the gene matches: 5.

This chain uses TRBV2 with TRBJ1-6; D gene uncertain. The CDR3 is 13 amino acids. Per germline, CDR1 SNHLY and CDR2 FYNNEI. V was clipped by 5 bases and J by 9 bases, with 11 bases between them. The CDR3 loop is CASSMRAGSPLHF. The CDR3 coding sequence is TGTGCCAGCAGTATGCGGGCAGGTTCACCCCTCCACTTT.

The chain recombines TRBV7-2 with TRBJ2-1, with 10 bases aligning to TRBD2. Germline trimming cut 5 bases from V and 3 bases from J; bases unmatched to any gene: 4. The CDR3 has 15 amino acids. Germline V gene sequence: CDR1 SGHTA, CDR2 FQGNSA. DNA for the CDR3: TGTGCCAGCAGCCTTTTAGCGGGGGGCTACAATGAGCAGTTCTTC. Translation gives CASSLLAGGYNEQFF.

The chain employs TRBV9 and TRBJ2-7; 10 nucleotides match TRBD2. The ends lost 3 bases at V and 3 bases at J; junction bases unmatched: 6. Looked up from germline, CDR1 is SGDLS and CDR2 is YYNGEE. CDR3 length: 15 residues. This CDR3 is CASSGAIAGGYEQYF. The CDR3 DNA reads TGTGCCAGCAGCGGCGCGATAGCGGGAGGCTACGAGCAGTACTTC.

The chain uses TRBV16 and TRBJ1-5; the match to TRBD1 covers 12 bases. The germline V gene encodes CDR1 KGHSY and CDR2 FQNENV. The CDR3 consists of 15 residues. Trimming took 2 bases from V and 7 from J; bases not matched to a gene: 3. CDR3 nucleotide sequence: TGTGCCAGCAGCCAAGGGACAGGGGGCGGACAGCCCCAGCATTTT. This gives the protein CASSQGTGGGQPQHF.

Only a few counts were recorded for this clone. In DNA form, the CDR3 reads TGTGCCATCAGTGAGCCAACAGGGCGTGGAAACACCATATATTTT. The encoded protein is CAISEPTGRGNTIYF. The chain is built from TRBV10-3 and TRBJ1-3, with D possibly matching TRBD1 (6 bases). V was clipped by 2 bases and J by 3 bases, with 11 bases between them. Germline V gene sequence: CDR1 ENHRY, CDR2 SYGVKD. The CDR3 sequence is 15 residues long.

The V and J genes are TRBV18 and TRBJ2-2, with 7 bases matching TRBD1. V trimming: 4 bases; J trimming: 5 bases; junction bases outside the gene matches: 10. In germline, CDR1 is KGHSH, CDR2 LQKENI. The CDR3 is 16 amino acids. Written as DNA, the CDR3 is TGTGCCAGCTCACTAGCCGGGACAGAGACAACCGGGGAGCTGTTTTTT. As protein: CASSLAGTETTGELFF.

This chain connects TRBV4-3 to TRBJ1-5, with D possibly being TRBD1 (5 bases). The CDR3 has 18 residues. V lost 0 bases, J lost 0 bases, and 15 bases lay in between. Germline V gene sequence: CDR1 LGHNA, CDR2 YSLEER. For the CDR3, the DNA is TGCGCCAGCAGCCAAGACCCCCAGGGAGGGAATAGCAATCAGCCCCAGCATTTT. Translation: CASSQDPQGGNSNQPQHF.

This rearrangement joins TRBV5-4 to TRBJ1-3; a possible D gene is TRBD1 (5 bases). CDR3 length: 17 residues. Germline CDR1 and CDR2: SGHNT and YYREEE (reference sequence). Trimming cost V 0 bases and J 3 bases, with 16 bases left between them. The CDR3 nucleotides read TGTGCCAGCAGCTTGGGTCAGGGATCAATATTTGGAAACACCATATATTTT. Amino acids: CASSLGQGSIFGNTIYF. Full variable domain (remainder filled in from reference TRBV5-4 and TRBJ1-3): ETGVTQSPTHLIKTRGQQVTLRCSSQSGHNTVSWYQQALGQGPQFIFQYYREEENGRGNFPPRFSGLQFPNYSSELNVNALELDDSALYLCASSLGQGSIFGNTIYFGEGSWLTVV.

J is TRBJ2-2 and V is TRBV19, with 9 bases identical to TRBD2. Germline V lookup: CDR1 LNHDA, CDR2 SQIVND (reference sequence). The CDR3 runs to 16 residues. J lost 4 bases, V lost 3 bases, and 6 bases had no gene match. As DNA, the CDR3 is TGTGCCAGTAGTATGCGGGAGGGCCAAGGCACCGGGGAGCTGTTTTTT. Residues: CASSMREGQGTGELFF.

The gene calls are TRBV7-3 and TRBJ2-1; D unresolved. Trimming removed 5 bases from V and 9 bases from J, with 8 bases in between. Germline values: CDR1 SGHTA, CDR2 FQGTGA. The length of the CDR3 is 11 residues. DNA for the CDR3: TGTGCCAGCAGCATCTCGGGTGAGCAGTTCTTC. Residues: CASSISGEQFF.

This clone was detected a few times. The chain couples TRBV19 to TRBJ1-1; D ambiguous. Germline V gene data show CDR1 as LNHDA and CDR2 as SQIVND (reference sequence). V was shortened by 4 bases and J by 11 bases, with 14 bases between the two germline ends. The CDR3 runs 12 residues. The CDR3 nucleotides are TGTGCCAGTAGTACCAGGCAGGCGGGGGCTTTCTTT. Translation: CASSTRQAGAFF.

As regards this clone: At one end, the junction sequence differs from germline, possibly due to a read error. Other DNA variants within this sample encode the same CDR3. This chain joins TRBV3-1 (or the pseudogene TRBV3-2) and TRBJ2-7, with D uncertain. Looked up from germline, CDR1 is LGHDT and CDR2 is YNNKEL (reference sequence). The CDR3 is 13 residues long. The CDR3 is CASSLNCLDEQYF. The CDR3 DNA is TGCGCCAGCAGCTTGAATTGTTTAGACGAGCAGTACTTC.